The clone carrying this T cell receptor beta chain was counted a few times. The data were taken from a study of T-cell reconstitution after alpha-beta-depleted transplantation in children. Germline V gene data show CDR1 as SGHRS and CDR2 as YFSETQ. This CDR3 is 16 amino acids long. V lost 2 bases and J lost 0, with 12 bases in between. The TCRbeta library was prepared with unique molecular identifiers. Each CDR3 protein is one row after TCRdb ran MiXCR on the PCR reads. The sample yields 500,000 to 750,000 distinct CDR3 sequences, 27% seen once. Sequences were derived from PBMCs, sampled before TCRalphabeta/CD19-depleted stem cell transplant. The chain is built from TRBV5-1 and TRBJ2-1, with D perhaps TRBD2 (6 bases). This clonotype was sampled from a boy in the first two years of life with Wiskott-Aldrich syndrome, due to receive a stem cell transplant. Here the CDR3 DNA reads TGCGCCAGCAGCTTATTAGCGGATAGCTCCTACAATGAGCAGTTCTTC. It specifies CASSLLADSSYNEQFF.